The 12 T cell receptor beta chains presented below share a single source sample, sequenced in a study of shared clonotypes between healthy human individuals. Profiling relied on immunoSEQ multiplex PCR, and the TCRdb table lists in-frame clones only, not all of them. This sample has approximately 2.1 million clones; more than 80% occur once, and the top ten carry roughly 0.36%. The sequenced sample was naive CD4+ T cells from PBMCs. Subset defined: CD45RA+ positively selected. These receptor sequences come from a man in his late teens or twenties in good health. Some clones in this sample may be carry-over from other donors' samples.

This clone was counted only a few times. This chain joins TRBV5-6 and TRBJ1-1, with D perhaps matching TRBD1 (6 bases). The CDR3 is 14 residues long. The germline gives CDR1 SGHDT, CDR2 YYEEEE. Trimming removed 6 bases from V and 3 bases from J, with 15 bases in between. The CDR3 loop is CASTTQGTDTEAFF. The CDR3 nucleotides are TGTGCCAGCACCACACAGGGAACTGACACTGAAGCTTTCTTT.

This clone was seen just once. This chain links TRBV5-8 with TRBJ2-3, with no clear D. CDR1 SGHTS and CDR2 YDEGEE come from the germline V gene. The CDR3 length is 12 residues. V gave up 3 bases and J gave up 9 bases, with 11 bases separating them. The CDR3 DNA follows: TGTGCCAGCAGCTCGTTCACGAGCACGCAGTATTTT. Its protein is CASSSFTSTQYF.

This clone was seen only a few times. This chain joins TRBV11-2 and TRBJ1-1; TRBD1 might be the D (5 bases). V lost 1 base and J 11 bases, leaving 14 bases between the germline ends. Germline V CDR1 and CDR2: SGHAT, FQNNGV. The CDR3 runs 13 residues. CDR3 residues: CASSLVDSRVAFF. CDR3 bases: TGTGCCAGCAGCTTAGTTGATTCCAGGGTGGCTTTCTTT. Full variable domain (missing parts from reference TRBV11-2 and TRBJ1-1): EAGVAQSPRYKIIEKRQSVAFWCNPISGHATLYWYQQILGQGPKLLIQFQNNGVVDDSQLPKDRFSAERLKGVDSTLKIQPAKLEDSAVYLCASSLVDSRVAFFGQGTRLTVV.

Notes on this clone: Other DNA sequences from this sample encode an identical CDR3 as well. The gene calls are TRBV5-5 and TRBJ2-7; a weak D match, TRBD1 (5 bases). Germline assignment: CDR1 SGHKS and CDR2 YYEKEE (reference sequence). Trimming removed 1 base from V and 3 bases from J, with 5 bases in between. The CDR3 length is 12 residues. This CDR3 is CASSLTGYEQYF. CDR3 bases: TGTGCCAGCAGCTTGACAGGCTACGAGCAGTACTTC.

This clone was seen just once. The sample has other DNA sequences that encode this CDR3 too. The gene calls are TRBV5-1 and TRBJ1-5, with D uncertain. V lost 0 bases, J lost 5 bases, and 6 bases lay in between. The CDR3 length is 13 residues. Germline V gene lookup returns CDR1 SGHRS and CDR2 YFSETQ. This CDR3 is CASSLATDQPQHF. The CDR3 DNA reads TGCGCCAGCAGCTTGGCTACAGATCAGCCCCAGCATTTT.

J is TRBJ2-5 and V is TRBV30; no firm D call. This CDR3 is built from 11 residues. The germline V and J ends were trimmed by 5 bases and 2 bases, with 6 bases remaining between them. The germline V gene encodes CDR1 GTSNPN and CDR2 SVGIG (reference sequence). In DNA form, the CDR3 reads TGTGCCTGGTTGCGGCAAGAGACCCAGTACTTC. Amino acids: CAWLRQETQYF.

This chain joins TRBV30 and TRBJ2-7; the D gene is possibly TRBD1 (5 bases). Trimming shortened V by 5 bases and J by 1 base, and 9 bases separated the two germline ends. Germline loops: CDR1 GTSNPN, CDR2 SVGIG (reference sequence). This CDR3 is built from 12 residues. The CDR3 DNA is TGTGCCTGGGCGACAGTATCCTACGAGCAGTACTTC. It encodes CAWATVSYEQYF.

This rearrangement joins TRBV11-3 to TRBJ2-2; unclear D gene. V gave up 4 bases and J gave up 4 bases, with 7 bases separating them. This CDR3 has 13 amino acids. CDR1 and CDR2 from the germline V gene are SGHNT and YENEEA. The CDR3 DNA sequence: TGTGCCAGCAGCTCTCTTCCCACCGGGGAGCTGTTTTTT. It is translated as CASSSLPTGELFF.

This chain links TRBV7-9 with TRBJ2-1; 7 bases line up with TRBD1. CDR1 is SEHNR, CDR2 FQNEAQ, per germline (reference sequence). This CDR3 contains 18 residues. Germline trimming cut 8 bases from V and 1 base from J; bases unmatched to any gene: 17. CDR3 coding DNA: TGTGCCAGCCCCGGGACAGCGGACGGACGTGAATCCTACAATGAGCAGTTCTTC. It translates to CASPGTADGRESYNEQFF.

The chain carries TRBV11-2 and TRBJ1-3; unclear D gene. The germline V gene encodes CDR1 SGHAT and CDR2 FQNNGV. V lost 5 bases and J lost 7, with 18 bases in between. The CDR3 loop spans 15 amino acids. The CDR3 reads CASSPRGLPGNTIYF. Here the CDR3 DNA reads TGTGCCAGCAGCCCCAGAGGGCTCCCCGGGAACACCATATATTTT.

This rearrangement joins TRBV5-4 to TRBJ2-5; 9 bases agree with TRBD2. The germline CDR1 and CDR2 sequences are SGHNT and YYREEE (reference sequence). The CDR3 sequence is 13 residues long. The junction had 3 bases not matched to a gene; V was cut back by 6 bases and J by 3 bases. The CDR3 protein is CASTLAGEETQYF. CDR3 nucleotide sequence: TGTGCCAGCACACTAGCGGGTGAAGAGACCCAGTACTTC. Drawing the rest from reference TRBV5-4 and TRBJ2-5, the complete variable domain is ETGVTQSPTHLIKTRGQQVTLRCSSQSGHNTVSWYQQALGQGPQFIFQYYREEENGRGNFPPRFSGLQFPNYSSELNVNALELDDSALYLCASTLAGEETQYFGPGTRLLVL.

This clone came up once. This same CDR3 is encoded by further DNA sequences in the sample. This CDR3 reads CASSLAASTDTQYF. Here the CDR3 DNA reads TGTGCCAGCAGTCTAGCGGCCAGCACAGATACGCAGTATTTT. The chain joins TRBV11-3 to TRBJ2-3, with 7 bases fitting TRBD2. Trimming removed 6 bases from V and 0 bases from J; junction bases left unmatched: 3. The length of the CDR3 is 14 residues. Germline assignment: CDR1 SGHNT and CDR2 YENEEA.